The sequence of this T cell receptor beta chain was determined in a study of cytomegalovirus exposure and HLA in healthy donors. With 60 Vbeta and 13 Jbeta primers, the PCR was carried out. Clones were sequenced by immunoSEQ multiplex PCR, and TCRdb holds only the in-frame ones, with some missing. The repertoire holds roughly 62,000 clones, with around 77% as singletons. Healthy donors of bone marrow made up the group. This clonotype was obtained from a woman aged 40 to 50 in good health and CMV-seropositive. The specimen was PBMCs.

CDR3 sequence reads: CASSTRGGRDYGYTF. CDR3 DNA: TGTGCCAGCAGCACAAGGGGAGGGCGGGACTATGGCTACACCTTC. The rearrangement links TRBV7-2 to TRBJ1-2; tentative D call: TRBD1 (5 bases). Germline CDR1 and CDR2: SGHTA and FQGNSA. The CDR3 is 15 amino acids. V was cut by 5 bases and J by 3 bases, with 16 bases left in between.